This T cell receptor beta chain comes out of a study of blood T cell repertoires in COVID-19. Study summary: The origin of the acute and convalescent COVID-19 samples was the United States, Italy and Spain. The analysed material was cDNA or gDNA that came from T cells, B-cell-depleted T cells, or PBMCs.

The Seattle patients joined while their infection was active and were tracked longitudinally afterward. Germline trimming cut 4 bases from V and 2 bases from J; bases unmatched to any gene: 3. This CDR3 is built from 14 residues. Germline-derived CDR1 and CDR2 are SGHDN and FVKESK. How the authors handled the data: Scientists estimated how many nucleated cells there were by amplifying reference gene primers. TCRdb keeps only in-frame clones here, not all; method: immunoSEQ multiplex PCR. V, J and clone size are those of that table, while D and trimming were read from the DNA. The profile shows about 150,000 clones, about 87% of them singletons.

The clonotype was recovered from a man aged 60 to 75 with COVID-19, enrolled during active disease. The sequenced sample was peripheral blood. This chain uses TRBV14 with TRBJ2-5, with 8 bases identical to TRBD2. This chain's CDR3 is CASSPGTRQETQYF. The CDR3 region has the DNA TGTGCCAGCAGCCCCGGGACTAGACAAGAGACCCAGTACTTC. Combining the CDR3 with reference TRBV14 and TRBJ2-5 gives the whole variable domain EAGVTQFPSHSVIEKGQTVTLRCDPISGHDNLYWYRRVMGKEIKFLLHFVKESKQDESGMPNNRFLAERTGGTYSTLKVQPAELEDSGVYFCASSPGTRQETQYFGPGTRLLVL.